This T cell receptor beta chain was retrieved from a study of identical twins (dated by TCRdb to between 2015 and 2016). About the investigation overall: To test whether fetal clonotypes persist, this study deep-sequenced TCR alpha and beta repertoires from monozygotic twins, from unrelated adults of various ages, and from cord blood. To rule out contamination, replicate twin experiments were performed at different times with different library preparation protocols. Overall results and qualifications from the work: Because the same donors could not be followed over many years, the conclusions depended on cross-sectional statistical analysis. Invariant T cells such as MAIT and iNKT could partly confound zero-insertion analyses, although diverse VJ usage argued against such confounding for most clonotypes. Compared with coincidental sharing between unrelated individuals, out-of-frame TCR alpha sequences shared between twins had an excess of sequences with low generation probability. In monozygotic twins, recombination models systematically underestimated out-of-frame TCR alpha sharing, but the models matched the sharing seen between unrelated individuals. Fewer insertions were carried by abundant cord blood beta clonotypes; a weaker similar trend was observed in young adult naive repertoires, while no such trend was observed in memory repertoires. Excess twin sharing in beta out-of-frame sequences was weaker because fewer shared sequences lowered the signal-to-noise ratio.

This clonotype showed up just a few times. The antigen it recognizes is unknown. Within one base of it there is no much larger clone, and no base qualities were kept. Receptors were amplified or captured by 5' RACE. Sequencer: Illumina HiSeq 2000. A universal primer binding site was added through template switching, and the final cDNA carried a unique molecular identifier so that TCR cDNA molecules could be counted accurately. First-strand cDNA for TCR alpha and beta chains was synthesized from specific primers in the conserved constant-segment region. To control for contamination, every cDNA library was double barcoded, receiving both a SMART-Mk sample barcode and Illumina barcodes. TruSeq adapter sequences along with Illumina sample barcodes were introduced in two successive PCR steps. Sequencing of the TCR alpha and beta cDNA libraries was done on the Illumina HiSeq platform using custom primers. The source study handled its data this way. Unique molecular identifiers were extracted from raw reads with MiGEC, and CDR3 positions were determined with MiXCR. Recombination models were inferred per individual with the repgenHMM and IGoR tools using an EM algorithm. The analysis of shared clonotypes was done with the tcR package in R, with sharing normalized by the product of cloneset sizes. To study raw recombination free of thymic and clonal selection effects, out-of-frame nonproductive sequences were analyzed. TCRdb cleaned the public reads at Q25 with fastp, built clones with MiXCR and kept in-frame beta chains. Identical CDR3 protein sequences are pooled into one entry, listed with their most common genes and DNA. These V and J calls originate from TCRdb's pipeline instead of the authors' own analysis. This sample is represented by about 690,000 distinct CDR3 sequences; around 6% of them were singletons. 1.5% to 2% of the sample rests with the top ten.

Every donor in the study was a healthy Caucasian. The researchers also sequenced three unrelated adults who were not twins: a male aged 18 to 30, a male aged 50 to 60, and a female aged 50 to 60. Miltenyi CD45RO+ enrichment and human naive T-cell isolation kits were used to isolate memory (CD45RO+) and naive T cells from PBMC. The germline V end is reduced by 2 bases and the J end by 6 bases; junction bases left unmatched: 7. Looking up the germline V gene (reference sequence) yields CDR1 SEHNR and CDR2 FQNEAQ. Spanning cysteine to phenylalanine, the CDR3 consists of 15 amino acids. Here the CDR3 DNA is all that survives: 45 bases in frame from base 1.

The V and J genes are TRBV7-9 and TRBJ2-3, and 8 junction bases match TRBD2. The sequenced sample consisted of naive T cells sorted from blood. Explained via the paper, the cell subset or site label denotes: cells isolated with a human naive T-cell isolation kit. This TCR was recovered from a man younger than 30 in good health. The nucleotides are TGTGCCAGCAGCTTACTTGGCGGGAGGATGGATACGCAGTATTTT. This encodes CASSLLGGRMDTQYF.